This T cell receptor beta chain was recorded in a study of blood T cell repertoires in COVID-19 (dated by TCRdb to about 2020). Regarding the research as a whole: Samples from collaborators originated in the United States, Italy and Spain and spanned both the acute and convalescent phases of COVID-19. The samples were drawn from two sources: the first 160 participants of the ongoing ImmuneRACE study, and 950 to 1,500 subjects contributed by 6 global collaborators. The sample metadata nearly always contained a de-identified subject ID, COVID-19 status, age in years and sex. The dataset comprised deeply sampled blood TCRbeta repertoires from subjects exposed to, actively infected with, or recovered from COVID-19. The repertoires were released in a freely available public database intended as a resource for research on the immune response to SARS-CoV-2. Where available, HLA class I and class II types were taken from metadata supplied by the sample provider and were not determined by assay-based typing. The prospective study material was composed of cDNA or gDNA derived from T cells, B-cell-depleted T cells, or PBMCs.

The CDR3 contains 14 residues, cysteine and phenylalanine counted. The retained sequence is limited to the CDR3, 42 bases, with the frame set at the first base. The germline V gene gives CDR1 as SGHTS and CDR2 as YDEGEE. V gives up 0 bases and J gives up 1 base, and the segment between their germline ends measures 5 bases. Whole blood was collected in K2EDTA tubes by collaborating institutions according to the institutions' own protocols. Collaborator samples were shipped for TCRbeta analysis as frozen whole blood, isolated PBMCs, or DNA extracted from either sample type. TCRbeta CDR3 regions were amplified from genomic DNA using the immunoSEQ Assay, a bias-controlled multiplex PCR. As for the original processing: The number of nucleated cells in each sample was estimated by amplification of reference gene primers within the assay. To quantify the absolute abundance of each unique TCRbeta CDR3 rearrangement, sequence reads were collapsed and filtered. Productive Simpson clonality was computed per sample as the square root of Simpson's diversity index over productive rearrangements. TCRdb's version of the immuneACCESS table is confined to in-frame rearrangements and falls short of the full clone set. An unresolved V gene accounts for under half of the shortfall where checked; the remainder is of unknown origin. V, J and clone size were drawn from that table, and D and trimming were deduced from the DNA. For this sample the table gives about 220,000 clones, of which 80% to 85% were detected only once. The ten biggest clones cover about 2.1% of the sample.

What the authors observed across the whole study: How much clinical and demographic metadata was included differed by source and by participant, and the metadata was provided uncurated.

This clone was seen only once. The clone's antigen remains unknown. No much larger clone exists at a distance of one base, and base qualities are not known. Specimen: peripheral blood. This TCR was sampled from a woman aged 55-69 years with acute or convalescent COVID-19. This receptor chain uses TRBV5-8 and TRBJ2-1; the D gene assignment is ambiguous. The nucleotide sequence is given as TGTGCCAGCAGCTTGGTCCCTTCCTACAATGAGCAGTTCTTC. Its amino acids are CASSLVPSYNEQFF.